This record looks at one T cell receptor (beta chain) sequence and its context. V was clipped by 2 bases and J by 0 bases, with 11 bases between them. CDR1 SGDLS and CDR2 YYNGEE come from the germline V gene. The CDR3 is 16 amino acids. The entry originates in a study of blood T cell repertoires in COVID-19. This table comes from immunoSEQ multiplex PCR, and its TCRdb copy is limited to in-frame clones, with some not included. This sample carries some 210,000 clones, around 81% of them seen once, and the ten largest clones take around 4.5%. Sequencing was carried out using PBMCs or T cells enriched from blood (not recorded which). The chain employs TRBV9 and TRBJ2-2; D is perhaps TRBD1 (6 bases). The TCR was taken from a man under 40 with acute COVID-19. CDR3: CASSVGTRTNTGELFF. CDR3 bases: TGTGCCAGCAGCGTTGGGACACGTACGAACACCGGGGAGCTGTTTTTT.